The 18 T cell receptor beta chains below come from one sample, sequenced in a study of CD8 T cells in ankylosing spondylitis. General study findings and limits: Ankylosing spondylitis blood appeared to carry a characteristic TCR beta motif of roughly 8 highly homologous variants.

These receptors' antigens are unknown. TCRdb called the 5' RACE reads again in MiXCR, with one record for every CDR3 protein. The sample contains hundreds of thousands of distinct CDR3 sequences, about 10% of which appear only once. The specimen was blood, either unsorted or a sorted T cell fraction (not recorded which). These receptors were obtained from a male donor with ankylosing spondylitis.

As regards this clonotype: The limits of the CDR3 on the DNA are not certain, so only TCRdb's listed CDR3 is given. CDR3 protein: CASSLVGAGSSMRDTF. The chain couples TRBV7-2 to TRBJ1-2; the D call TRBD1 from the table was never checked on the DNA. Germline loops: CDR1 SGHTA, CDR2 FQGNSA. The CDR3 comprises 16 residues, both ends counted.

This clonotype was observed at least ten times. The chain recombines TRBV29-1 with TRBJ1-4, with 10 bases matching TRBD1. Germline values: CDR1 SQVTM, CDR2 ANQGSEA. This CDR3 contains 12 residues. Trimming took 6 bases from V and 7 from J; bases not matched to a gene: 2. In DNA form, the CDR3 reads TGCAGCGTCGGGACAGGGGTTGAAAAACTGTTTTTT. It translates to CSVGTGVEKLFF.

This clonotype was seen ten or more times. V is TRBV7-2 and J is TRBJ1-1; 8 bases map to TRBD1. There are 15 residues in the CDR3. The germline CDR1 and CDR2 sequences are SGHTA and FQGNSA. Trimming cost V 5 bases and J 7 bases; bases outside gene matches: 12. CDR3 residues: CASSPGTGQLFEAFF. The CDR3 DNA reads TGTGCCAGCAGCCCGGGGACAGGCCAATTATTTGAAGCTTTCTTT.

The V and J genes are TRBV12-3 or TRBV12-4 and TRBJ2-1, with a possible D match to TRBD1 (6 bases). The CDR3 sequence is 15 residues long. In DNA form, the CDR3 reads TGTGCAGTTACAGGGCTCTACGGCTCCTACAATGAGCAGTTCTTC. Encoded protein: CAVTGLYGSYNEQFF.

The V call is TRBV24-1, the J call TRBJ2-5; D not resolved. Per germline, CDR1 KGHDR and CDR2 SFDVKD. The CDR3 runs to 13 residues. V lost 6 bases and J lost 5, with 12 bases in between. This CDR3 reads CATSSPETETQYF. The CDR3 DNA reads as TGTGCCACCAGTTCACCAGAGACCGAGACCCAGTACTTC.

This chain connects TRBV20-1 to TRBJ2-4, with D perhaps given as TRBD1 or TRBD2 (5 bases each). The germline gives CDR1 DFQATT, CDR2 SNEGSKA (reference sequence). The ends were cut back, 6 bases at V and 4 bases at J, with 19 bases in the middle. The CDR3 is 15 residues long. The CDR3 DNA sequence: TGCAGTGCCCTCCCCGGGACCCTAGGGAAAAACATTCAGTACTTC. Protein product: CSALPGTLGKNIQYF.

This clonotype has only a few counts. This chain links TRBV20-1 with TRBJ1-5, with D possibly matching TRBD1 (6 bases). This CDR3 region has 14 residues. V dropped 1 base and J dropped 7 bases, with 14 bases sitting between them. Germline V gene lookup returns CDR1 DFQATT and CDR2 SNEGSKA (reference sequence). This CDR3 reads CSARAGTTKQPQHF. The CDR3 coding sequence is TGCAGTGCTAGAGCCGGGACAACGAAACAGCCCCAGCATTTT.

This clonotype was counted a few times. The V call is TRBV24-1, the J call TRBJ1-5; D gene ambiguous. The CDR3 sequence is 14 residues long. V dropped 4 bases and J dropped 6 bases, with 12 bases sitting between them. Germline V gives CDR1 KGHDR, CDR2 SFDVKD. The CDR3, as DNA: TGTGCCACCAGTGACTCTCGGACCGGTCAGCCCCAGCATTTT. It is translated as CATSDSRTGQPQHF.

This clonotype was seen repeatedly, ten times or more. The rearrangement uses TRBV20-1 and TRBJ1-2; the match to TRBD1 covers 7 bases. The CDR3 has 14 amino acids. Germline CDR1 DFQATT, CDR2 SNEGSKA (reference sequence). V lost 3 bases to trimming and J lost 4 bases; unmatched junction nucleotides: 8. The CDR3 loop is CSASFQRQGYGYTF. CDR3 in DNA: TGCAGTGCTAGTTTTCAGCGACAGGGCTATGGCTACACCTTC.

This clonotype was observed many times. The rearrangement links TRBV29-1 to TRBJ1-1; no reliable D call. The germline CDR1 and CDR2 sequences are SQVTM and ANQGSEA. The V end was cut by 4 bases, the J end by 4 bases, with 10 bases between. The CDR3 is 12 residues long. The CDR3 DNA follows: TGCAGCGTTGTTCGTATGGGCACTGAAGCTTTCTTT. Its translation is CSVVRMGTEAFF. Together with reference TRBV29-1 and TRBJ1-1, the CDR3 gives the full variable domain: SAVISQKPSRDICQRGTSLTIQCQVDSQVTMMFWYRQQPGQSLTLIATANQGSEATYESGFVIDKFPISRPNLTFSTLTVSNMSPEDSSIYLCSVVRMGTEAFFGQGTRLTVV.

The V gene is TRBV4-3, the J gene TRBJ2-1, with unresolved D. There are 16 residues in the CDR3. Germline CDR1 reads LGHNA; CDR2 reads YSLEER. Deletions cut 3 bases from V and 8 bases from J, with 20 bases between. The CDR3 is CASSHRTGFLPHEQFF. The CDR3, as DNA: TGCGCCAGCAGCCATCGGACCGGGTTCCTGCCCCATGAGCAGTTCTTC.

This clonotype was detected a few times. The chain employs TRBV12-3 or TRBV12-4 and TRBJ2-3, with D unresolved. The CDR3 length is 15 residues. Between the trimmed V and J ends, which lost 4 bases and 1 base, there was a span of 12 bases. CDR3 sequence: CASSYPSLRTDTQYF. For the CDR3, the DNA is TGTGCCAGCAGTTACCCATCCTTGCGCACAGATACGCAGTATTTT.

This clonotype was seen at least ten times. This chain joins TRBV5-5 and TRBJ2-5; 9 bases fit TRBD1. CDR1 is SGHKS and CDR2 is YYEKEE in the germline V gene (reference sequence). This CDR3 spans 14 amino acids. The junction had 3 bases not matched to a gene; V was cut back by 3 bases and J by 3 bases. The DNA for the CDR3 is TGTGCCAGCAGCTCAAGGACAGGGGAAGAGACCCAGTACTTC. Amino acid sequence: CASSSRTGEETQYF.

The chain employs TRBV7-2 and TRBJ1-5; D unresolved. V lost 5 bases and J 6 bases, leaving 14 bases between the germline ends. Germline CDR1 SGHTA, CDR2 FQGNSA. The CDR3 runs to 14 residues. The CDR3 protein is CASSPPSVSQPQHF. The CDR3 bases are TGTGCCAGCAGCCCCCCCAGTGTCAGTCAGCCCCAGCATTTT. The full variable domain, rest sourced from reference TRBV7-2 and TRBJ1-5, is GAGVSQSPSNKVTEKGKDVELRCDPISGHTALYWYRQSLGQGLEFLIYFQGNSAPDKSGLPSDRFSAERTGGSVSTLTIQRTQQEDSAVYLCASSPPSVSQPQHFGDGTRLSIL.

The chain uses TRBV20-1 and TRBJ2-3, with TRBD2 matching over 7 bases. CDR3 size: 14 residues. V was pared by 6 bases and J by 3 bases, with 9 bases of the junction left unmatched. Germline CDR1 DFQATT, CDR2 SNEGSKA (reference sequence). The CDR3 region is CSAGGSRRTDTQYF. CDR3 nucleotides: TGCAGTGCGGGGGGGTCCCGTCGAACAGATACGCAGTATTTT.

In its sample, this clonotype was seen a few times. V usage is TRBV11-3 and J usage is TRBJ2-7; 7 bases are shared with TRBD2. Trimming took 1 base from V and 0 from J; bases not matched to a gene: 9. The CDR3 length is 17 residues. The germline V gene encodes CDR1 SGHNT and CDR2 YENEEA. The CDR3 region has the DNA TGTGCCAGCAGCTTAGGGTGGAGCGGGATTACCTCCTACGAGCAGTACTTC. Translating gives CASSLGWSGITSYEQYF. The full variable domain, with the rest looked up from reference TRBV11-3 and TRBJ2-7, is EAGVVQSPRYKIIEKKQPVAFWCNPISGHNTLYWYLQNLGQGPELLIRYENEEAVDDSQLPKDRFSAERLKGVDSTLKIQPAELGDSAVYLCASSLGWSGITSYEQYFGPGTRLTVT.

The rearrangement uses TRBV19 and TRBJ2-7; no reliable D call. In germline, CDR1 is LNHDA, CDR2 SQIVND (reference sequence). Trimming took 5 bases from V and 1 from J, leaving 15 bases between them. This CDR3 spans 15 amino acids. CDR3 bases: TGTGCCAGTAGTCAGGTCAGCTTGGGGTCCTACGAGCAGTACTTC. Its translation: CASSQVSLGSYEQYF.

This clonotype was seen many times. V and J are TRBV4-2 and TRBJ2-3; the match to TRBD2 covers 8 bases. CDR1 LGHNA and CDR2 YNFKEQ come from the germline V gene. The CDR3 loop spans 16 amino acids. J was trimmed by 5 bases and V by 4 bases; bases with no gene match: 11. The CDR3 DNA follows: TGTGCCAGCAGCCGGATCGGGGGGGCCGGAAAAGATACGCAGTATTTT. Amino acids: CASSRIGGAGKDTQYF.